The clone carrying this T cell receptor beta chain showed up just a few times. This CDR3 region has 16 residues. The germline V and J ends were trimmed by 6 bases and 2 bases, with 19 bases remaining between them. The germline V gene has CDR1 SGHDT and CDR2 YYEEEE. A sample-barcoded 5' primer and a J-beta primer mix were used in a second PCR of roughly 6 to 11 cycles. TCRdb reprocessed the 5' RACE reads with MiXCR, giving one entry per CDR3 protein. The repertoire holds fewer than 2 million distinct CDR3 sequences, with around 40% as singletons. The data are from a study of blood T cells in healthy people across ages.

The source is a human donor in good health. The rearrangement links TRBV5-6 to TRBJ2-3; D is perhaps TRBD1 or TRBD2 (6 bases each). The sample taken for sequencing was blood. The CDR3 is CASTTRDSGDTDTQYF. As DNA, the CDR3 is TGTGCCAGCACCACACGGGACTCAGGGGACACAGATACGCAGTATTTT.